These 2 T cell receptor beta chains originate from one sample sequenced in a study of regulatory T cells in long-lasting Graves disease. The time point here: newly diagnosed GD, antithyroid drugs for less than 3 months. Preparation of the TCR library used RNA extracted from PBMCs. CDR3-region Arm-PCR and iRepertoire HTBI primers produced the TCR beta libraries. MiXCR was run by TCRdb on the multiplex PCR reads, yielding one entry per CDR3 protein. The sample holds approximately 490,000 distinct CDR3 sequences; 15% to 20% are singletons and the top ten take less than 15%. Another study also made use of these data, one on T cells in Graves' hyperthyroidism and ophthalmopathy.

Sequenced material: peripheral blood mononuclear cells (PBMCs), taken at new diagnosis, from a patient treated with antithyroid drugs. All receptors derive from a man aged 40-49 years with Graves disease.

This clonotype was seen only a few times. V gene TRBV6-1 combines with J gene TRBJ2-1; 7 bases align to TRBD1. J was trimmed by 7 bases and V by 5 bases; bases with no gene match: 8. Germline values: CDR1 MNHNS, CDR2 SASEGT. This CDR3 is 14 amino acids long. The CDR3, as DNA: TGTGCCAGCAGTAGACAGGGTTCCGGAAATGAGCAGTTCTTC. Its translation is CASSRQGSGNEQFF.

In its sample, this clonotype was seen a few times. This chain joins TRBV2 and TRBJ2-3; 9 bases align to TRBD1. The V gene end was trimmed by 3 bases and the J gene end by 9 bases; junction bases not matched to a gene: 1. Germline-derived CDR1 and CDR2 are SNHLY and FYNNEI. There are 12 residues in the CDR3. The CDR3 here is CASSEDRGTQYF. The CDR3 coding sequence is TGTGCCAGCAGTGAGGACAGGGGCACGCAGTATTTT.